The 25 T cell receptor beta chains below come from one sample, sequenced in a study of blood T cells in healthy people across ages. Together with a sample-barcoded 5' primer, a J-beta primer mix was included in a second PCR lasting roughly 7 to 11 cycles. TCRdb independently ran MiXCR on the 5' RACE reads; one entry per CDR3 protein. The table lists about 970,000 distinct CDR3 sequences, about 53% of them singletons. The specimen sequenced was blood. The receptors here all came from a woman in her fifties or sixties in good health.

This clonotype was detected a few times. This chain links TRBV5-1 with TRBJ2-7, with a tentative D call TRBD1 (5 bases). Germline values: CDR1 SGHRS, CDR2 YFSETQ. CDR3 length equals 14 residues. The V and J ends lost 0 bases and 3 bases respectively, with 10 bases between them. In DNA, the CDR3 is TGCGCCAGCAGCTTGGACAGGAGCCTCTACGAGCAGTACTTC. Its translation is CASSLDRSLYEQYF.

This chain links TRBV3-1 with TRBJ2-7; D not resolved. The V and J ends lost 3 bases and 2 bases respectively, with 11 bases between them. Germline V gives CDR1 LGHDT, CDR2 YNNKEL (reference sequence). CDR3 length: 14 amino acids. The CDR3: CASSHQQIPYEQYF. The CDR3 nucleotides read TGTGCCAGCAGCCACCAACAGATCCCCTACGAGCAGTACTTC.

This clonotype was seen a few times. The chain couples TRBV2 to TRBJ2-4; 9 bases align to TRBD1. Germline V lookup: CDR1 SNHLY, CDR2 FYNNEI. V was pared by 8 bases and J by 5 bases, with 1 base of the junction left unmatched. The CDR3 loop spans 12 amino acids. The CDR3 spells CASRQGENIQYF. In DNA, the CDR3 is TGTGCCAGCCGACAGGGGGAAAACATTCAGTACTTC.

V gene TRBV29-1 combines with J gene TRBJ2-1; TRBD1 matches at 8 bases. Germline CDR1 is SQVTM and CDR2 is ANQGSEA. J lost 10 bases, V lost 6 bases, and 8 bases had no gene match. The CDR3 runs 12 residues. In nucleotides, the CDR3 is TGCAGCGTCCTCAGGGGGCTTGAGGAGCAGTTCTTC. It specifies CSVLRGLEEQFF.

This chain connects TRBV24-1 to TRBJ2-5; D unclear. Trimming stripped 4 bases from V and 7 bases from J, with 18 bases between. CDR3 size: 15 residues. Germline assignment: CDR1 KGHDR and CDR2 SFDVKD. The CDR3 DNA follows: TGTGCCACCAGTGACCCAGCCACCCCGGACGGGACCCAGTACTTC. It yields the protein CATSDPATPDGTQYF.

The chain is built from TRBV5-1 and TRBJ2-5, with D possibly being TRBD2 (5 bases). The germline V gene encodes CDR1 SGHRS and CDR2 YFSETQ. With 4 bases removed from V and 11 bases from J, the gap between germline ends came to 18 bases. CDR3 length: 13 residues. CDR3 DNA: TGCGCCAGCAGCGTGGAATTATGGGGAGTGCAGTACTTC. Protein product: CASSVELWGVQYF.

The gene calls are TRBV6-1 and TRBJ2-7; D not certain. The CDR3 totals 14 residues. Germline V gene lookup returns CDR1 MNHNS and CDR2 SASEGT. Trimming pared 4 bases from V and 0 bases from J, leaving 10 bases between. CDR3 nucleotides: TGTGCCAGCAGTGGATGGATAAACTCCTACGAGCAGTACTTC. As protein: CASSGWINSYEQYF.

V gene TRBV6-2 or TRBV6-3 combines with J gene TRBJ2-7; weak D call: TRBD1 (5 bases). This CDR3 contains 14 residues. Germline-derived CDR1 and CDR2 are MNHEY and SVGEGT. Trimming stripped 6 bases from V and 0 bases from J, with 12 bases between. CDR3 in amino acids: CASRHRQGSYEQYF. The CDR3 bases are TGTGCCAGCAGGCACCGGCAGGGCTCCTACGAGCAGTACTTC.

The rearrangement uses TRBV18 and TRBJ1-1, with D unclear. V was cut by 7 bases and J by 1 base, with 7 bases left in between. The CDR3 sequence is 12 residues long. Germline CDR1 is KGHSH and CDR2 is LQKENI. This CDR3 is CASCRGNTEAFF. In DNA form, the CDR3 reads TGTGCCAGCTGCCGGGGGAACACTGAAGCTTTCTTT.

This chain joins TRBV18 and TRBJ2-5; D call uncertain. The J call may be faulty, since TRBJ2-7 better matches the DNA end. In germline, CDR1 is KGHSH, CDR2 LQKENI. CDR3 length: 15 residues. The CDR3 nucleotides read TGTGCCAGCTCATCCATCTCAGCGCTTACCTACGAGCAGTACTTC. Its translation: CASSSISALTYEQYF.

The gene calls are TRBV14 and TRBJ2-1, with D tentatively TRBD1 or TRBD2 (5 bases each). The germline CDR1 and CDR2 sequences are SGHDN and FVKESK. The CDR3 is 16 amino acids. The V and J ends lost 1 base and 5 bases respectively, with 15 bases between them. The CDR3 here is CASSQGGTFYHNEQFF. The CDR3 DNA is TGTGCCAGCAGCCAAGGGGGGACGTTTTACCACAATGAGCAGTTCTTC.

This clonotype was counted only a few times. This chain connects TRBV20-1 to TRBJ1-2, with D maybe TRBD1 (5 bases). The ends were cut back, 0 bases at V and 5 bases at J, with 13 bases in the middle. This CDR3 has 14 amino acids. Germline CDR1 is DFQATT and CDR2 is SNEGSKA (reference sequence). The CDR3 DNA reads TGCAGTGCTAGAGATGTTTTGGGACTATATGGCTACACCTTC. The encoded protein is CSARDVLGLYGYTF.

CDR3 region: CASSLLTQARPLQQETQYF. The CDR3 DNA reads TGTGCCAGCAGTCTCCTTACACAAGCCCGACCCCTCCAACAAGAGACCCAGTACTTC. The rearrangement links TRBV12-3 or TRBV12-4 to TRBJ2-5, with D unresolved. V was cut by 5 bases and J by 2 bases, with 27 bases left in between. CDR3 length equals 19 residues.

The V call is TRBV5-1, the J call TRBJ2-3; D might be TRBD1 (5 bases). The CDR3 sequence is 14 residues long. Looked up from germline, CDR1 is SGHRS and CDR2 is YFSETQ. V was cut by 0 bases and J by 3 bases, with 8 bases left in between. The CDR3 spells CASSLGGQTDTQYF. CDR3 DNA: TGCGCCAGCAGCTTGGGGGGCCAGACAGATACGCAGTATTTT.

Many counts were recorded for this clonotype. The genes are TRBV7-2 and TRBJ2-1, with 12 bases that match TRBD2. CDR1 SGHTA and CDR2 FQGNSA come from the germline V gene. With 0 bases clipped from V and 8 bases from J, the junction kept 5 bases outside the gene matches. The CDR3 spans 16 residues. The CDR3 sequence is CASSLALTSGSDEQFF. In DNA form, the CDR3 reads TGTGCCAGCAGCTTAGCGTTGACTAGCGGGAGCGATGAGCAGTTCTTC. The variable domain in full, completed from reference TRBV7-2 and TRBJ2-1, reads GAGVSQSPSNKVTEKGKDVELRCDPISGHTALYWYRQSLGQGLEFLIYFQGNSAPDKSGLPSDRFSAERTGGSVSTLTIQRTQQEDSAVYLCASSLALTSGSDEQFFGPGTRLTVL.

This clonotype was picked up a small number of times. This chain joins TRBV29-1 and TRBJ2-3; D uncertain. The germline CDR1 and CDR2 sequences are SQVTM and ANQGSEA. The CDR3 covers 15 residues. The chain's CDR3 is CSLLLRKSYTDTQYF. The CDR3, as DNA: TGCAGTCTCCTCCTTCGTAAGTCTTACACAGATACGCAGTATTTT.

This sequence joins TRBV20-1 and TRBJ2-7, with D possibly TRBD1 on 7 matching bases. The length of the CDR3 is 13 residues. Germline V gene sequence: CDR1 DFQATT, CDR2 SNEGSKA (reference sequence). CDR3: CRAGGTDGYEQYF. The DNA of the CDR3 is TGCAGAGCTGGGGGGACAGATGGTTACGAGCAGTACTTC.

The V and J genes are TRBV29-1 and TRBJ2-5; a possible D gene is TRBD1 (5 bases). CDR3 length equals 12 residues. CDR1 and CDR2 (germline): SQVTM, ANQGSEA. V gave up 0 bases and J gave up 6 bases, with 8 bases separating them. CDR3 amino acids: CSVEDQGQTQYF. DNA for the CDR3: TGCAGCGTTGAAGACCAGGGCCAGACCCAGTACTTC.

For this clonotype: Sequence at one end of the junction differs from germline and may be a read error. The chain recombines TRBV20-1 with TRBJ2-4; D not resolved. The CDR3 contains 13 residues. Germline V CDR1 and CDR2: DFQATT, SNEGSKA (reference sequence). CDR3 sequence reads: CSAWRMGKNVQYF. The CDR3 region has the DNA TGCAGTGCATGGCGGATGGGCAAAAACGTTCAGTACTTC.

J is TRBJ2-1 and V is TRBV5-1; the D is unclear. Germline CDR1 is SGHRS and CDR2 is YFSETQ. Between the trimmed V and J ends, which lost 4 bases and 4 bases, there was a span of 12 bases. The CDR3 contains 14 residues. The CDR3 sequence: CASSVGGLYNEQFF. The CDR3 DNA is TGCGCCAGCAGCGTGGGCGGCCTTTACAATGAGCAGTTCTTC.

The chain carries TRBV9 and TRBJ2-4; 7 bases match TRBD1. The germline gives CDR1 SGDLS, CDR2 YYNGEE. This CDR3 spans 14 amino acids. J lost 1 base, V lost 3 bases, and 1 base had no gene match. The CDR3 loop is CASSATGAKNIQYF. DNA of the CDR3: TGTGCCAGCAGCGCGACAGGGGCCAAAAACATTCAGTACTTC.

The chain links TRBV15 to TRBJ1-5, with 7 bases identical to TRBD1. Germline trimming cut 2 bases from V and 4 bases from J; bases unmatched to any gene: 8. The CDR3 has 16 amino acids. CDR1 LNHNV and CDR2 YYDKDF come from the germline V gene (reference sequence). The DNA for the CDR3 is TGTGCCACCAGCAGATCCGCCGGGACAGAGAATCAGCCCCAGCATTTT. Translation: CATSRSAGTENQPQHF.

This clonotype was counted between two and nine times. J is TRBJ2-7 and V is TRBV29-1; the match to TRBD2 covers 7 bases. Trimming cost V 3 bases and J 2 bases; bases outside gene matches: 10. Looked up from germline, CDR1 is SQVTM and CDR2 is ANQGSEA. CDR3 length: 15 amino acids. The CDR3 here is CSVDWRRESTYEQYF. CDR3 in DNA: TGCAGCGTTGACTGGCGGCGGGAGAGCACCTACGAGCAGTACTTC.

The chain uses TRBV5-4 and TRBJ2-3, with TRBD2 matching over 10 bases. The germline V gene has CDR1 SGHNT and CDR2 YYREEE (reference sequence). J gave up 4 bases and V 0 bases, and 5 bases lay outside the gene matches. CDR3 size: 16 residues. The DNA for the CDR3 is TGTGCCAGCAGCTTGGCACTAGCGGGAATATCAGATACGCAGTATTTT. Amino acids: CASSLALAGISDTQYF.

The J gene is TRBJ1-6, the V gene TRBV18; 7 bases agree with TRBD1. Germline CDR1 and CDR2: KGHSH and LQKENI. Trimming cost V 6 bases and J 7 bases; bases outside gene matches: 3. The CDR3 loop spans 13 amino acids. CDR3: CASSGTVNSPLHF. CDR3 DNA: TGTGCCAGCTCGGGGACAGTGAATTCACCCCTCCACTTT.